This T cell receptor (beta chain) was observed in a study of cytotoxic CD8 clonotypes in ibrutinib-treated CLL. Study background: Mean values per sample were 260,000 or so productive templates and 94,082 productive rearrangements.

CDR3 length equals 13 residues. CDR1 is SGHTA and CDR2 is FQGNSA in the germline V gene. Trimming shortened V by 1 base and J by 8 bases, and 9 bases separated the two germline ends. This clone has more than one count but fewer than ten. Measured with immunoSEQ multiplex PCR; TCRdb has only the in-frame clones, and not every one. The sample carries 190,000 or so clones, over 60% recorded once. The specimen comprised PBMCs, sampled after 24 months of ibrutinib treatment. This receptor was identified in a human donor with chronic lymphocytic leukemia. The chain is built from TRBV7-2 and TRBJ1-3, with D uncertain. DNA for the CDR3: TGTGCCAGCAGCTTAGGAAGATGGGACACCATATATTTT. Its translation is CASSLGRWDTIYF.